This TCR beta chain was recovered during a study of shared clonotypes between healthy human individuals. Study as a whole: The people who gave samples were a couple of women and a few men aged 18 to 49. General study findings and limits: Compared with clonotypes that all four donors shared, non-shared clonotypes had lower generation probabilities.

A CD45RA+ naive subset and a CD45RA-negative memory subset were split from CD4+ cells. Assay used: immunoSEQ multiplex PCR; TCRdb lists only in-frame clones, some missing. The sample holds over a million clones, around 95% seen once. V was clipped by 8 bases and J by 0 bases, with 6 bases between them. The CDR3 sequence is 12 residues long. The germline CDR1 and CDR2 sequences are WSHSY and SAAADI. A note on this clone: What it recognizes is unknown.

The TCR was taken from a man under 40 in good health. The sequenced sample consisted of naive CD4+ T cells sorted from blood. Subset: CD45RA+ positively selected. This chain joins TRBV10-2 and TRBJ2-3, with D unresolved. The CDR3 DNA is TGCGCCAGCGGAGCAAGCACAGATACGCAGTATTTT. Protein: CASGASTDTQYF.